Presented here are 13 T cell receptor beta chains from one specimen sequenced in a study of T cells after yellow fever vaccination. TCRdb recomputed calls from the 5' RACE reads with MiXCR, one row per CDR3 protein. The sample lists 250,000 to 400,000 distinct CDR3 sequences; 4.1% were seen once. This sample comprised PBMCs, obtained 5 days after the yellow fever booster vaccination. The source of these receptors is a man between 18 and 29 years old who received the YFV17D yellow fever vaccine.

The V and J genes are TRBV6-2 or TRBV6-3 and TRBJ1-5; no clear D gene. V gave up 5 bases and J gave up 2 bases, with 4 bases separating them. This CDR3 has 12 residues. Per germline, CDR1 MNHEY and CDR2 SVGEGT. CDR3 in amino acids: CASSIGNQPQHF. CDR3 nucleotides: TGTGCCAGCAGTATCGGCAATCAGCCCCAGCATTTT.

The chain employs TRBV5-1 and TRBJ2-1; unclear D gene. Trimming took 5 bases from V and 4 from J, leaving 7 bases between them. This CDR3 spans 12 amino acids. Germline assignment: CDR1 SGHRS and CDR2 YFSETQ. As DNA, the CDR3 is TGCGCCAGCAGTTTGATGTACAATGAGCAGTTCTTC. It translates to CASSLMYNEQFF.

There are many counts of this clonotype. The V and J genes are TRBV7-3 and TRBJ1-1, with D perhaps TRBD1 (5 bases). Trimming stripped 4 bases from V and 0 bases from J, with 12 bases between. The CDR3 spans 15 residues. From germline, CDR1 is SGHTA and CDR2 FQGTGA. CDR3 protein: CASSSSGTVNTEAFF. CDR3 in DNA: TGTGCCAGCAGCTCATCCGGGACGGTGAACACTGAAGCTTTCTTT.

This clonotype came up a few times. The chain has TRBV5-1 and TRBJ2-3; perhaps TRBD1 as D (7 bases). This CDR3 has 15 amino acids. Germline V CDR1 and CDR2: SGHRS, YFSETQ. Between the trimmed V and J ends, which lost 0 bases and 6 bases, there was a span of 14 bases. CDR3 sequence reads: CASSLVESGGDTQYF. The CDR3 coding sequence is TGCGCCAGCAGCTTGGTGGAGTCAGGGGGGGATACGCAGTATTTT. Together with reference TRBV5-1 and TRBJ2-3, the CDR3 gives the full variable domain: KAGVTQTPRYLIKTRGQQVTLSCSPISGHRSVSWYQQTPGQGLQFLFEYFSETQRNKGNFPGRFSGRQFSNSRSEMNVSTLELGDSALYLCASSLVESGGDTQYFGPGTRLTVL.

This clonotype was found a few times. The CDR3 spells CSVLGQGDTNGYTF. The CDR3 bases are TGCAGCGTTCTTGGGCAGGGGGACACTAATGGCTACACCTTC. The chain employs TRBV29-1 and TRBJ1-2; 7 positions agree with TRBD1. The junction had 12 bases not matched to a gene; V was cut back by 5 bases and J by 6 bases. Germline V gene sequence: CDR1 SQVTM, CDR2 ANQGSEA. The CDR3 covers 14 residues. Together with reference TRBV29-1 and TRBJ1-2, the CDR3 gives the full variable domain: SAVISQKPSRDICQRGTSLTIQCQVDSQVTMMFWYRQQPGQSLTLIATANQGSEATYESGFVIDKFPISRPNLTFSTLTVSNMSPEDSSIYLCSVLGQGDTNGYTFGSGTRLTVV.

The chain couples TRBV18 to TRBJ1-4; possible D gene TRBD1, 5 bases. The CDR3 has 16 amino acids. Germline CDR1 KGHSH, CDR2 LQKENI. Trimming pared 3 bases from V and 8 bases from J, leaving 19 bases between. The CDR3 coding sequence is TGTGCCAGCTCACCGCCCCCCGACAGAGACGACGAAAAACTGTTTTTT. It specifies CASSPPPDRDDEKLFF.

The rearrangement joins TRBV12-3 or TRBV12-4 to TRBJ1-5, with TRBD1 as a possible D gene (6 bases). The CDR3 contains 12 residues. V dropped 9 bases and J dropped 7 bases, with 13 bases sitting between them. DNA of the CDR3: TGTGCCAGAGGGAGGGGGGAACAGCCCCAGCATTTT. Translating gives CARGRGEQPQHF.

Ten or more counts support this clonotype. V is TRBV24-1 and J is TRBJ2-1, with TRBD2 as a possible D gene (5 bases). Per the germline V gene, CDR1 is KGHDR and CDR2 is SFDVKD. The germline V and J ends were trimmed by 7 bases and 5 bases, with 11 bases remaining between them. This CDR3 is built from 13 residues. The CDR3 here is CATRASFNNEQFF. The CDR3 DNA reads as TGTGCCACCAGGGCTAGCTTTAACAATGAGCAGTTCTTC.

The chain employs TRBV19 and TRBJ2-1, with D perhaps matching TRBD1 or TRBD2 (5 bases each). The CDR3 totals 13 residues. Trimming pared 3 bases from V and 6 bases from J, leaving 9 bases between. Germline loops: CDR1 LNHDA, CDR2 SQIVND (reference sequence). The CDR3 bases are TGTGCCAGTAGTATGGGGACCCTCAATGAGCAGTTCTTC. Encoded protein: CASSMGTLNEQFF.

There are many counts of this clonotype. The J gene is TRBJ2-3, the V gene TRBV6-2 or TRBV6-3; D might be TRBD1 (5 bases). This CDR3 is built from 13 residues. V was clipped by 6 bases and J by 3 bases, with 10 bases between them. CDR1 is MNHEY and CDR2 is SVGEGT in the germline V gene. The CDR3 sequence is CASRGLGTDTQYF. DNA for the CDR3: TGTGCCAGCAGGGGGCTTGGAACAGATACGCAGTATTTT.

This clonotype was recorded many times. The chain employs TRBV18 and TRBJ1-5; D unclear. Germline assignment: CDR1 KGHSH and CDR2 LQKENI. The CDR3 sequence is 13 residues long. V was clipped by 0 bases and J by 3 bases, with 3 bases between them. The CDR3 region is CASSPPNNQPQHF. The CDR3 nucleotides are TGTGCCAGCTCACCACCGAACAATCAGCCCCAGCATTTT.

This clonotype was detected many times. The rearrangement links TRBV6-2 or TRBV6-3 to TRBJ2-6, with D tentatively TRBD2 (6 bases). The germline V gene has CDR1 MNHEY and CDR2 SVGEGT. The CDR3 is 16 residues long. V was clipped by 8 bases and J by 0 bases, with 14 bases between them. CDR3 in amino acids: CASVGLTFSGANVLTF. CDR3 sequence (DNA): TGTGCCAGCGTGGGACTGACCTTCTCTGGGGCCAACGTCCTGACTTTC.

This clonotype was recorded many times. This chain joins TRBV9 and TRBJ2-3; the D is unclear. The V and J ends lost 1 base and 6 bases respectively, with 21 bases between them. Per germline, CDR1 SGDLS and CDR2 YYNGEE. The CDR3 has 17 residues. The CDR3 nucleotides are TGTGCCAGCAGCGTATCCGGCGGATTGACGTCTCGGGATACGCAGTATTTT. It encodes CASSVSGGLTSRDTQYF.